This T cell receptor (beta chain) was profiled in a study of blood T cell repertoires in COVID-19. Study as a whole: Samples representing acute and convalescent COVID-19 were sourced from the United States, Italy and Spain.

Libraries were prepared by immunoSEQ multiplex PCR; TCRdb keeps only in-frame clonotypes and omits some of them. Here the sample spans about 160,000 clones, about 90% being singletons. CDR1 is SGHTA, CDR2 FQGNSA, per germline. The germline V and J ends were trimmed by 4 bases and 2 bases, with 9 bases remaining between them. This CDR3 spans 14 amino acids. The sequencing input was peripheral blood. This chain connects TRBV7-2 to TRBJ2-1, with D hard to call. The TCR originated in a woman aged 70-85 years with acute or convalescent COVID-19. In DNA, the CDR3 is TGTGCCAGCAGCTCGATGGGCACCTACAATGAGCAGTTCTTC. Amino acid sequence: CASSSMGTYNEQFF.